The 13 T cell receptor beta chains presented below share a single source sample, sequenced in a study of blood T cell repertoires in COVID-19. The table came from immunoSEQ multiplex PCR; TCRdb's copy has only in-frame clones and leaves some out. The sample has 320,000 or so clones; around 85% are singletons. Sequenced input: PBMCs or T cells enriched from blood (not recorded which). These receptors came from a woman aged 25 to 39 who had been exposed to COVID-19.

The rearrangement links TRBV28 to TRBJ1-3, with TRBD1 matching 7 bases. The CDR3 extends over 14 amino acids. From germline, CDR1 is MDHEN and CDR2 SYDVKM. Trimming removed 5 bases from V and 4 bases from J; junction bases left unmatched: 5. DNA of the CDR3: TGTGCCAGCAGTCCGCGGGGACAGGGAAACACCATATATTTT. This encodes CASSPRGQGNTIYF. The full variable domain, rest sourced from reference TRBV28 and TRBJ1-3, is DVKVTQSSRYLVKRTGEKVFLECVQDMDHENMFWYRQDPGLGLRLIYFSYDVKMKEKGDIPEGYSVSREKKERFSLILESASTNQTSMYLCASSPRGQGNTIYFGEGSWLTVV.

This clone appeared once. V and J are TRBV6-6 and TRBJ2-7, with a possible D match to TRBD2 (6 bases). CDR3 length: 16 amino acids. Germline CDR1 MNHNY, CDR2 SVGAGI (reference sequence). V lost 7 bases to trimming and J lost 5 bases, with 24 bases between them. The DNA of the CDR3 is TGTGCCAGCACCCCTTGGGTTGGGACTTCTCCTAACGAGCAGTACTTC. Translating gives CASTPWVGTSPNEQYF.

This chain uses TRBV27 with TRBJ2-7, with D perhaps matching TRBD2 (6 bases). V was shortened by 4 bases and J by 4 bases, with 8 bases between the two germline ends. This CDR3 spans 12 amino acids. Germline V CDR1 and CDR2: MNHEY, SMNVEV (reference sequence). Here the CDR3 DNA reads TGTGCCAGCAGTTCCGGGGGTTACGAGCAGTACTTC. Translated: CASSSGGYEQYF.

The chain combines TRBV28 with TRBJ1-2; 7 nucleotides align to TRBD1. The length of the CDR3 is 16 residues. Germline V lookup: CDR1 MDHEN, CDR2 SYDVKM. V dropped 4 bases and J dropped 4; count of bases not matched to a gene: 12. The CDR3: CASSSPGTAGGYGYTF. For the CDR3, the DNA is TGTGCCAGCAGTTCACCCGGGACAGCCGGAGGCTATGGCTACACCTTC.

The chain is built from TRBV7-9 and TRBJ2-5, with D perhaps TRBD2 (5 bases). The CDR3 contains 13 residues. Trimming cost V 5 bases and J 5 bases, with 12 bases left between them. Per the germline V gene, CDR1 is SEHNR and CDR2 is FQNEAQ (reference sequence). The CDR3 spells CASSPEVTETQYF. CDR3 coding DNA: TGTGCCAGCAGCCCGGAGGTCACGGAGACCCAGTACTTC.

The chain couples TRBV19 to TRBJ1-4; possible D gene TRBD1, 6 bases. Per germline, CDR1 LNHDA and CDR2 SQIVND (reference sequence). Trimming took 6 bases from V and 3 from J, leaving 11 bases between them. The CDR3 spans 14 residues. Written as DNA, the CDR3 is TGTGCCAGTAGGGGGGGGGCTGCTAATGAAAAACTGTTTTTT. Protein: CASRGGAANEKLFF.

The chain links TRBV5-4 to TRBJ2-7, with D possibly being TRBD2 (6 bases). Per germline, CDR1 SGHNT and CDR2 YYREEE (reference sequence). This CDR3 contains 15 residues. Trimming took off 2 bases at V and 5 bases at J, with 17 bases between the two ends. CDR3 protein: CASSFSLASNNEQYF. In DNA form, the CDR3 reads TGTGCCAGCAGCTTCTCCCTAGCGTCGAATAACGAGCAGTACTTC.

The chain is built from TRBV4-3 and TRBJ2-7; the match to TRBD2 covers 8 bases. CDR1 and CDR2 from the germline V gene are LGHNA and YSLEER. The J segment lost 3 bases and the V segment lost 4 bases, leaving 5 bases of the junction unmatched. The CDR3 has 14 amino acids. CDR3 DNA sequence: TGCGCCAGCAGCCCTGGGGCGGGGGGCTACGAGCAGTACTTC. Translating gives CASSPGAGGYEQYF.

The chain carries TRBV2 and TRBJ2-7; D possibly corresponds to TRBD1 (6 bases). The V and J ends lost 6 bases and 0 bases respectively, with 9 bases between them. The germline gives CDR1 SNHLY, CDR2 FYNNEI. This CDR3 contains 13 residues. The chain's CDR3 is CASSGQLSYEQYF. CDR3 bases: TGTGCCAGCAGCGGACAGCTCTCCTACGAGCAGTACTTC.

DNA for the CDR3: TGTGCCAGCAGACCTGACTCTCTCGGGGTACAGAGGCAGTTCTTC. This codes for CASRPDSLGVQRQFF. The chain carries TRBV6-5 and TRBJ2-1, with a possible D match to TRBD2 (5 bases). V shed 6 bases and J shed 12 bases, with 24 bases lying between them. Looked up from germline, CDR1 is MNHEY and CDR2 is SVGAGI. This CDR3 region has 15 residues.

This rearrangement joins TRBV7-2 to TRBJ2-2; 10 bases fit TRBD2. CDR3 length: 16 residues. Germline trimming cut 1 base from V and 4 bases from J; bases unmatched to any gene: 3. Per germline, CDR1 SGHTA and CDR2 FQGNSA. The CDR3 protein is CASSLGLAGVTGELFF. In nucleotides, the CDR3 is TGTGCCAGCAGCTTAGGGCTAGCGGGGGTCACCGGGGAGCTGTTTTTT.

The chain employs TRBV18 and TRBJ2-7; weak D call: TRBD2 (5 bases). V was cut by 0 bases and J by 3 bases, with 9 bases left in between. The V gene's germline CDR1 is KGHSH and CDR2 LQKENI. This CDR3 spans 14 amino acids. The CDR3: CASSPPTGNYEQYF. The CDR3 DNA sequence: TGTGCCAGCTCACCACCGACGGGGAACTACGAGCAGTACTTC.

V is TRBV9 and J is TRBJ2-7; a weak D match, TRBD1 (5 bases). Germline assignment: CDR1 SGDLS and CDR2 YYNGEE. This CDR3 spans 13 amino acids. The V and J ends lost 0 bases and 5 bases respectively, with 9 bases between them. The CDR3 DNA is TGTGCCAGCAGCGTAGGGGGCGAGGACGAGCAGTACTTC. Protein sequence: CASSVGGEDEQYF.